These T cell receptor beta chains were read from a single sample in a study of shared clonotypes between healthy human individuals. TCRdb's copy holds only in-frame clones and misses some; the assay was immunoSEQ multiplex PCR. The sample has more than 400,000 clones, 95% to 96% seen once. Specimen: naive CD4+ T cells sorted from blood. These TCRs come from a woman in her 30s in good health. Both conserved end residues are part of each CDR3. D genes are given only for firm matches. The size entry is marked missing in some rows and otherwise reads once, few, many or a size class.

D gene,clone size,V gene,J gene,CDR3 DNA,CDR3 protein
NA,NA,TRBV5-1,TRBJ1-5,TGCGCCAGCAGCTTGGACCCCAATCAGCCCCAGCATTTT,CASSLDPNQPQHF
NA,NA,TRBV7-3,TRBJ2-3,TGTGCCAGCAGCTTCACTAGGGAAGATACGCAGTATTTT,CASSFTREDTQYF
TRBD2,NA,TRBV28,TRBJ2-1,TGTGCCAGCAGTTTAAGGCTAGCGGGAGATAATGAGCAGTTCTTC,CASSLRLAGDNEQFF
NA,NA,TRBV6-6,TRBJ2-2,TGTGCCAGCAGTTACTCGTCAGCCGGGGAGCTGTTTTTT,CASSYSSAGELFF
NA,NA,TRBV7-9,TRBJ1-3,TGTGCCAGCAGTTCGCCCGCTGCCGCCATATATTTT,CASSSPAAAIYF
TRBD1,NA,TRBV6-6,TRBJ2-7,TGTGCCAGCAGTTCAGGACAGGCCCGTTACTACGAGCAGTACTTC,CASSSGQARYYEQYF
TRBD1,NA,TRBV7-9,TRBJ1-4,TGTGCCAGCAGCGTAACGGGACAGGGTGCTAATGAAAAACTGTTTTTT,CASSVTGQGANEKLFF
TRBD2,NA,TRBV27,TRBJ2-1,TGTGCCACACGACTTACGGCTAGCGGGCGGATATACAATGAGCAGTTCTTC,CATRLTASGRIYNEQFF
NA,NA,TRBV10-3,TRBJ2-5,TGTGCCATCGGGGGGACTTTCCAAGAGACCCAGTACTTC,CAIGGTFQETQYF
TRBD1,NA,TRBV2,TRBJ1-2,TGTGCCAGCAGTGCCGACAGGGGACCTTATGGCTACACCTTC,CASSADRGPYGYTF
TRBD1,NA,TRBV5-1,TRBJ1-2,TGCGCCAGCAGCTTGTCAGGGGGCTATGGCTACACCTTC,CASSLSGGYGYTF
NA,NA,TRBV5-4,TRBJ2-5,TGTGCCAGCAGCCTACAAGAGACCCAGTACTTC,CASSLQETQYF
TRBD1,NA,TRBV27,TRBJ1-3,TGTGCCAGCAGCCCCAGGGGGCTCGGGCAAAGAACTGGAAACACCATATATTTT,CASSPRGLGQRTGNTIYF
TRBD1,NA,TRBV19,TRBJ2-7,TGTGCCAGTAGTCCTTGGACAGGATCCTACGAGCAGTACTTC,CASSPWTGSYEQYF
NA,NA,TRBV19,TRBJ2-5,TGTGCCAGTACCAGTGGGCAGGGACCCCAAGAGACCCAGTACTTC,CASTSGQGPQETQYF
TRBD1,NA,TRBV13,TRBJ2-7,TGTGCCAGCAGCTTATCGGGACAGTTCTACGAGCAGTACTTC,CASSLSGQFYEQYF
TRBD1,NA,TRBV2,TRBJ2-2,TGTGCCAGCAGGCGACAGGGAGTCACCGGGGAGCTGTTTTTT,CASRRQGVTGELFF
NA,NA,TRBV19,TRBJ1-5,TGTGCCAGTAGTAGCCAGGGCAATAGCAATCAGCCCCAGCATTTT,CASSSQGNSNQPQHF
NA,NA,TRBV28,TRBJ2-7,TGTGCCAGCAGCTCCGTTACCTACGAGCAGTACTTC,CASSSVTYEQYF
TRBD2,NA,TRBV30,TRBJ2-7,TGTGCCTGGGACTCGGGGGAGGGCCTCTACGAGCAGTACTTC,CAWDSGEGLYEQYF
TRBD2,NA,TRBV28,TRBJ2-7,TGTGCCAGCAGTTCCGTTACCGGGACTAGCGGGGGACGCTACGAGCAGTACTTC,CASSSVTGTSGGRYEQYF
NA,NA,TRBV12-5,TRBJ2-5,TGTGCTAGTGCTTTTGCCAGGCGCGAGCAAGAGACCCAGTACTTC,CASAFARREQETQYF
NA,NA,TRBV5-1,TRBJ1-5,TGCGCCAGCAGTCAACAGGGCCCTGGGCAGCCCCAGCATTTT,CASSQQGPGQPQHF
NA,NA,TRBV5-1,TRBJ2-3,TGCGCCAGCAGCTCCACCACAGATACGCAGTATTTT,CASSSTTDTQYF
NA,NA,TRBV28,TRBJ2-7,TGTGCCAGCAGTTTATACCACGAGCAGTACTTC,CASSLYHEQYF
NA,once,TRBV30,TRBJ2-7,TGTGCCTGGAGTGTACCCCGTTACTACGAGCAGTACTTC,CAWSVPRYYEQYF
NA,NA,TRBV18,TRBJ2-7,TGTGCCAGCTCCCCAGAAGGGTGGGGCGAGCAGTACTTC,CASSPEGWGEQYF
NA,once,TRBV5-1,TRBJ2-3,TGCGCCAGCAGCTTGGCGGACATATCGGGGGCAGATACGCAGTATTTT,CASSLADISGADTQYF
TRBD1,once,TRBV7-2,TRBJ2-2,TGTGCCAGCAGCCCAGGAGACAGGGGTGGGACCGGGGAGCTGTTTTTT,CASSPGDRGGTGELFF
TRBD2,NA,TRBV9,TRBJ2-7,TGTGCCAGCAGCGTAGCGGCACTAGCGGGAGGAAATCTGTACTTC,CASSVAALAGGNLYF
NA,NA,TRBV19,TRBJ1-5,TGTGCCAGTAGTATAAAGGGGACGGATTATAGCAATCAGCCCCAGCATTTT,CASSIKGTDYSNQPQHF
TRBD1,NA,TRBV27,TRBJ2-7,TGTGCCAGCAGAAGGACAGGGCTGGCCTACGAGCAGTACTTC,CASRRTGLAYEQYF
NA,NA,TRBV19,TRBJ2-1,TGTGCCAGTAGTGAGGGAGCTAGTGAGCAGTTCTTC,CASSEGASEQFF
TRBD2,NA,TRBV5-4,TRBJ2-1,TGTGCCAGCAGCCCCGAGGGGACTAGCGGGAGGCATGAGCAGTTCTTC,CASSPEGTSGRHEQFF
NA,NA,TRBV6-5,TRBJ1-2,TGTGCCAGCAGCCGAGCGGGGAAGAATGGCTACACCTTC,CASSRAGKNGYTF
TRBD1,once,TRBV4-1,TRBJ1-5,TGCGCCAGCAGCCAAGAGGGACAGGAGAATCAGCCCCAGCATTTT,CASSQEGQENQPQHF
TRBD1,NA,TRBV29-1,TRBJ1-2,TGCAGCGTCGAACAGGGGCTCAGCAACTATGGCTACACCTTC,CSVEQGLSNYGYTF
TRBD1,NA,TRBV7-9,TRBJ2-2,TGTGCCAGCAGCTTACGACAGGGGGGTTTTACCGGGGAGCTGTTTTTT,CASSLRQGGFTGELFF
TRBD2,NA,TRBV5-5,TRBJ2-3,TGTGCCAGCAGCTCTATAGCGGGAGTAGATACGCAGTATTTT,CASSSIAGVDTQYF
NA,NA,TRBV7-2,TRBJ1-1,TGTGCCAGCAGCTTAGGGTCCATGAACACTGAAGCTTTCTTT,CASSLGSMNTEAFF
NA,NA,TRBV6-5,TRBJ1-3,TGTGCCAGCAGTTATAGGACAGCGAGCTCTGGAAACACCATATATTTT,CASSYRTASSGNTIYF
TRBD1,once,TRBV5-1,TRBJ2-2,TGCGCCAGCAGCTTAGACAGGGCTAACACCGGGGAGCTGTTTTTT,CASSLDRANTGELFF
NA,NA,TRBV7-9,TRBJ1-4,TGTGCCAGCAGCTCGAGAACAGGCCACTCTAATGAAAAACTGTTTTTT,CASSSRTGHSNEKLFF
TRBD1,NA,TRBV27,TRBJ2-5,TGTGCCAGCAGCGCCCGGGTTGGGACAGGGGGCGCCGGAAGAGAGACCCAGTACTTC,CASSARVGTGGAGRETQYF
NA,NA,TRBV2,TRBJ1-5,TGTGCCAGCAAGCCGGGACGGAGGGTTGACAATCAGCCCCAGCATTTT,CASKPGRRVDNQPQHF
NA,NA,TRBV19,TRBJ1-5,TGTGCCAGTAGTATAAGGTCAGGGGCGATTCAGCCCCAGCATTTT,CASSIRSGAIQPQHF
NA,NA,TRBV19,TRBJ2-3,TGTGCCAGTATTGAGCAGAGCACAGATACGCAGTATTTT,CASIEQSTDTQYF
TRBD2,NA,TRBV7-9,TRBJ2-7,TGTGCCAGCAGCTTAGGGGCGGGAGGGCGGTACGAGCAGTACTTC,CASSLGAGGRYEQYF
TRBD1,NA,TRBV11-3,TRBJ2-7,TGTGCCAGCAGCCTCACAGGGACAGGCCATATCTACGAGCAGTACTTC,CASSLTGTGHIYEQYF
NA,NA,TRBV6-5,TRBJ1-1,TGTGCCAGCAGTTACTCTGGGACTGGTGAAGCTTTCTTT,CASSYSGTGEAFF
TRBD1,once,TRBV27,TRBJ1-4,TGTGCCAGCAGTTCCTCGGACAGGGTGGGGGAAAAACTGTTTTTT,CASSSSDRVGEKLFF
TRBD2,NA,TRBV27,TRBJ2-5,TGTGCCAGCAGTGGGGGACTAGCGGGAGCCGGTGGAGAGACCCAGTACTTC,CASSGGLAGAGGETQYF